This TCR beta chain was captured by sequencing in a study of T cell changes during pregnancy in multiple sclerosis. V lost 3 bases and J 5 bases, leaving 7 bases between the germline ends. This CDR3 is 12 amino acids long. Germline-derived CDR1 and CDR2 are MDHEN and SYDVKM. Sequencing was performed with immunoSEQ multiplex PCR; in TCRdb, only in-frame clones are kept and a portion is missing. The sample has around 50,000 clones, more than 85% seen once; the top ten hold approximately 1.1%. The chain couples TRBV28 to TRBJ1-2, with TRBD1 as a possible D gene (5 bases). The material was peripheral blood, obtained after pregnancy. The receptor comes from a female donor in good health, enrolled as a control in a pregnancy study. DNA for the CDR3: TGTGCCAGCAGTTTCCGGGGGTATGGCTACACCTTC. Encoded protein: CASSFRGYGYTF.